This T cell receptor (beta chain) was retrieved from a study of response to subunit inactivated influenza vaccine. Per the germline V gene, CDR1 is LNHDA and CDR2 is SQIVND (reference sequence). Trimming took 1 base from V and 1 from J, leaving 8 bases between them. This CDR3 is 15 amino acids long. TCRdb reprocessed the RT-PCR reads with MiXCR, giving one entry per CDR3 protein. The table shows 400,000 to 650,000 distinct CDR3 sequences, with 7.2% occurring only once. This clonotype was counted between two and nine times. This chain uses TRBV19 with TRBJ1-5; D call uncertain. The sample in question was PBMCs from blood, obtained about 24 months after vaccination. The sequence was obtained from a man between 45 and 75 years old who received an inactivated influenza vaccine. Here the CDR3 reads CASSIAKPSNQPQHF. DNA for the CDR3: TGTGCCAGTAGTATAGCGAAACCGAGCAATCAGCCCCAGCATTTT.